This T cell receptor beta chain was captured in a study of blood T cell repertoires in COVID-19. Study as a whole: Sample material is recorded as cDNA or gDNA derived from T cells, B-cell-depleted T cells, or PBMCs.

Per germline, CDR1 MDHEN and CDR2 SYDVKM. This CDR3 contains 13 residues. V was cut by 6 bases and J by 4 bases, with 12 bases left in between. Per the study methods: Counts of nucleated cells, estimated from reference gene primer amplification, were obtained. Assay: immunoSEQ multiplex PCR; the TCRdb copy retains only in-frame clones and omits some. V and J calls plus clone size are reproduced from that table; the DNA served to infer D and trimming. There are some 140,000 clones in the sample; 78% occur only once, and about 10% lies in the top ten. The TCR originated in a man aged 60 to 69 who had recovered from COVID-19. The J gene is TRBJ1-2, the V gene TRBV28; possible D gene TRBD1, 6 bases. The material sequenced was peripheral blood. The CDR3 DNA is TGTGCCAGCAGGTGGGGGGGGCTCTATGGCTACACCTTC. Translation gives CASRWGGLYGYTF.